This TCR beta chain was sequenced for a study of cytomegalovirus exposure and HLA in healthy donors. General study results and limits: An Asian-associated ancestry cluster reportedly showed fewer N-insertions than the roughly 670-donor mean in a later analysis. In an earlier analysis, productive rearrangement rates for most beta V segments clustered near 87% or 30%. Later genetic work tied a missense DCLRE1C variant to beta-chain V and J trimming.

Although they were nominally healthy when sampled, donors likely had unrecorded immune exposures. PCR employed 60 Vbeta and 13 Jbeta primers. Produced via immunoSEQ multiplex PCR; TCRdb's table is partial and in-frame only. Of approximately 150,000 clones listed, roughly three quarters are singletons. About this clone itself: Its antigen is undetermined.

V lost 1 base and J lost 6, with 11 bases in between. Per germline, CDR1 SGHNT and CDR2 YYREEE (reference sequence). This CDR3 has 14 amino acids. The V call is TRBV5-4, the J call TRBJ1-5, with a weak D call TRBD1 (6 bases). This clonotype originated in a male donor in good health and CMV-seronegative. Material for sequencing was PBMCs. The CDR3 here is CASSLRGSGQPQHF. The CDR3 region has the DNA TGTGCCAGCAGCTTGAGGGGGTCCGGTCAGCCCCAGCATTTT.